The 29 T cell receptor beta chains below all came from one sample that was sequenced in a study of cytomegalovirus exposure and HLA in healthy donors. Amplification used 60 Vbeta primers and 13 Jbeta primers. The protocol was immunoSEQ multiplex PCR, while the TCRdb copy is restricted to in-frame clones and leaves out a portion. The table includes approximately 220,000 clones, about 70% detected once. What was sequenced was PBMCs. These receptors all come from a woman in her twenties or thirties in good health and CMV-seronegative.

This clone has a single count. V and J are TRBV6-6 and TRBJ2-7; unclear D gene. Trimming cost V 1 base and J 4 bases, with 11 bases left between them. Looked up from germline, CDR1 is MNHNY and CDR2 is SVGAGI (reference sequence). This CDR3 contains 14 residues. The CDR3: CASSYLEEEYEQYF. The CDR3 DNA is TGTGCCAGCAGTTACTTAGAGGAAGAGTACGAGCAGTACTTC.

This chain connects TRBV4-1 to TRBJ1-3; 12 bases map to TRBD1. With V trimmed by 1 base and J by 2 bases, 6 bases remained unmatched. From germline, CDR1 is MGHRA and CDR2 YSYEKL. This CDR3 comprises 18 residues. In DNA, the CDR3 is TGCGCCAGCAGCCAAGGGGGGACAGGGGGCATAACTGGAAACACCATATATTTT. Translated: CASSQGGTGGITGNTIYF.

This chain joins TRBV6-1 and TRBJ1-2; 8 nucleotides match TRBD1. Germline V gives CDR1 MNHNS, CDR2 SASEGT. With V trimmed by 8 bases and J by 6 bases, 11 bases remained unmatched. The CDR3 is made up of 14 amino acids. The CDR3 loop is CASQVTGQGHGYTF. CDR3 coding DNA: TGTGCCAGCCAGGTAACCGGACAGGGCCATGGCTACACCTTC.

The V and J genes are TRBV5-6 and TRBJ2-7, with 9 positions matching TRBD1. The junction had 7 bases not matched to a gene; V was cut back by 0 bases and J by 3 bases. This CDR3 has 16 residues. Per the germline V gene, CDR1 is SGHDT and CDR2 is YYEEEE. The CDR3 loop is CASSLGGQGLLYEQYF. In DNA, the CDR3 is TGTGCCAGCAGCTTGGGGGGACAGGGACTACTCTACGAGCAGTACTTC. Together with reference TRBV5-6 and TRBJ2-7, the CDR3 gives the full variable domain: DAGVTQSPTHLIKTRGQQVTLRCSPKSGHDTVSWYQQALGQGPQFIFQYYEEEERQRGNFPDRFSGHQFPNYSSELNVNALLLGDSALYLCASSLGGQGLLYEQYFGPGTRLTVT.

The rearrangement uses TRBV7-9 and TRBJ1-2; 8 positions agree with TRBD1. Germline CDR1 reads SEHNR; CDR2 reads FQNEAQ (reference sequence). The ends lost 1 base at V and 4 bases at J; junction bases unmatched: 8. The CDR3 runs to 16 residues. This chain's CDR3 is CASSLEYLGTGYGYTF. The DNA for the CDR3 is TGTGCCAGCAGCTTAGAATATTTGGGGACAGGCTATGGCTACACCTTC. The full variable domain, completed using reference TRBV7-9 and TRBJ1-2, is DTGVSQNPRHKITKRGQNVTFRCDPISEHNRLYWYRQTLGQGPEFLTYFQNEAQLEKSRLLSDRFSAERPKGSFSTLEIQRTEQGDSAMYLCASSLEYLGTGYGYTFGSGTRLTVV.

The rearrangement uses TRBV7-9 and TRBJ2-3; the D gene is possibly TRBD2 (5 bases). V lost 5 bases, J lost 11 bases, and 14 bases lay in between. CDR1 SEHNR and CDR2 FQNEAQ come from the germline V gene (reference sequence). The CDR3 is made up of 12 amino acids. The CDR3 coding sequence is TGTGCCAGCAGCGAGGGAGTAGCACAGCAGTATTTT. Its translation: CASSEGVAQQYF.

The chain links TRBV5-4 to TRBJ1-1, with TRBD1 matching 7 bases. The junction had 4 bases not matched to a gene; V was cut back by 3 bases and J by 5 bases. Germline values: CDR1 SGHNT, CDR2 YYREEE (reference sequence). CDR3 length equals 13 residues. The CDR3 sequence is CASSSGRGTEAFF. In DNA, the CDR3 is TGTGCCAGCAGCTCGGGCAGGGGGACTGAAGCTTTCTTT.

CDR3: CASSTPGSEQFF. CDR3 in DNA: TGTGCCAGCAGCACCCCCGGGTCCGAGCAGTTCTTC. The chain uses TRBV7-9 and TRBJ2-1; unclear D gene. Trimming took 5 bases from V and 10 from J, leaving 12 bases between them. Germline CDR1 is SEHNR and CDR2 is FQNEAQ (reference sequence). The CDR3 runs to 12 residues.

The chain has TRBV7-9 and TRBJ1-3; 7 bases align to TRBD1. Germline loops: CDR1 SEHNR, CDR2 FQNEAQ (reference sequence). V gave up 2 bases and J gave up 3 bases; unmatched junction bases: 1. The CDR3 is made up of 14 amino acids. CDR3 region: CASSLRDSGNTIYF. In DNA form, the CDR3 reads TGTGCCAGCAGCTTACGGGACAGTGGAAACACCATATATTTT.

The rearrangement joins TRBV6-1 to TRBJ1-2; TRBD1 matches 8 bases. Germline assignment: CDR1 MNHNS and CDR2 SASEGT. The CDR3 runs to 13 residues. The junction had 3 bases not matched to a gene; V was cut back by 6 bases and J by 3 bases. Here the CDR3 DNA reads TGTGCCAGCAGAGGACAGGGCTACTATGGCTACACCTTC. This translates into CASRGQGYYGYTF.

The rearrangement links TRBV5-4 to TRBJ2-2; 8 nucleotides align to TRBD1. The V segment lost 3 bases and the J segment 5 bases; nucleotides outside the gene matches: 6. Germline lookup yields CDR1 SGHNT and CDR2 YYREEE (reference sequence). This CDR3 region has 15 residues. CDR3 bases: TGTGCCAGCAGCTACTACAGGGGGATTACCGGGGAGCTGTTTTTT. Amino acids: CASSYYRGITGELFF.

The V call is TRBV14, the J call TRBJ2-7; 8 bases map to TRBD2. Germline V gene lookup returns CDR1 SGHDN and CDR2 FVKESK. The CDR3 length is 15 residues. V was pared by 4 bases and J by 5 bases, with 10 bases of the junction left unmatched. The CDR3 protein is CASSPWTSRSDEQYF. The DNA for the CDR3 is TGTGCCAGCAGCCCTTGGACTAGCCGGTCTGACGAGCAGTACTTC.

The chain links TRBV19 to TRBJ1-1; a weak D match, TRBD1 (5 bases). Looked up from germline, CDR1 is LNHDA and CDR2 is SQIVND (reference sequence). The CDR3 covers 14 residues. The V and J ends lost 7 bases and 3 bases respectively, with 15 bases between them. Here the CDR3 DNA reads TGTGCCAGTACCAAGATCGGGGGAGACACTGAAGCTTTCTTT. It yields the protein CASTKIGGDTEAFF. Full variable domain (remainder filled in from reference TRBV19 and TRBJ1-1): DGGITQSPKYLFRKEGQNVTLSCEQNLNHDAMYWYRQDPGQGLRLIYYSQIVNDFQKGDIAEGYSVSREKKESFPLTVTSAQKNPTAFYLCASTKIGGDTEAFFGQGTRLTVV.

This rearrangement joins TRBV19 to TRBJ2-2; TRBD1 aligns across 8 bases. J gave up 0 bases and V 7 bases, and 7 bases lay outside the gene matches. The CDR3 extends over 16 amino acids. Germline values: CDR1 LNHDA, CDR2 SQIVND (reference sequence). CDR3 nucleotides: TGTGCCAGTATTGCCTTGGACAGGGCGAACACCGGGGAGCTGTTTTTT. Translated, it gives CASIALDRANTGELFF.

The CDR3 bases are TGTGCCAGCAGCTTACTAGGGGGCTCTTTCCAAGAGACCCAGTACTTC. This sequence encodes CASSLLGGSFQETQYF. The J gene is TRBJ2-5, the V gene TRBV7-9, with TRBD1 matching 7 bases. Germline V gives CDR1 SEHNR, CDR2 FQNEAQ (reference sequence). The CDR3 is 16 residues long. V lost 2 bases to trimming and J lost 1 base; unmatched junction nucleotides: 7. The full variable domain, with the rest looked up from reference TRBV7-9 and TRBJ2-5, is DTGVSQNPRHKITKRGQNVTFRCDPISEHNRLYWYRQTLGQGPEFLTYFQNEAQLEKSRLLSDRFSAERPKGSFSTLEIQRTEQGDSAMYLCASSLLGGSFQETQYFGPGTRLLVL.

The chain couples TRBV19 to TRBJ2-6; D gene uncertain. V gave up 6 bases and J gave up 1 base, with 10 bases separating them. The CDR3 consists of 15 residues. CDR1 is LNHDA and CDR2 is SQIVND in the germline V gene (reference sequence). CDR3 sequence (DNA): TGTGCCAGTAGGCATACTACTTCTGGGGCCAACGTCCTGACTTTC. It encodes CASRHTTSGANVLTF.

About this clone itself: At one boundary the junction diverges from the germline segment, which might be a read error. The CDR3 is CASSNGLAGVSAGNEQLF. The CDR3 coding sequence is TGTGCCAGTTCAAACGGACTAGCGGGAGTCAGCGCAGGCAATGAGCAGCTCTTC. This rearrangement joins TRBV27 to TRBJ2-1; 13 bases agree with TRBD2. CDR3 length: 18 amino acids. Germline-derived CDR1 and CDR2 are MNHEY and SMNVEV (reference sequence).

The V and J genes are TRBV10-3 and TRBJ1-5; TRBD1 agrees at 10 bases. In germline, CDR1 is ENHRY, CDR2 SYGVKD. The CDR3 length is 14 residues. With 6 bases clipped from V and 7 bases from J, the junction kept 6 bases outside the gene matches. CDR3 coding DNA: TGTGCCATCAGAGCCGGGACAGGGGACCAGCCCCAGCATTTT. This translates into CAIRAGTGDQPQHF.

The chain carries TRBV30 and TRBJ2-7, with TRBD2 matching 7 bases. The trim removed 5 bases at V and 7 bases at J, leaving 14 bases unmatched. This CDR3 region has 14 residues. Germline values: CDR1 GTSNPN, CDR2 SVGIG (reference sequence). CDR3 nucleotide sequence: TGTGCCTGGTCAGATGGGGGGGGGAAAGAAGAGCAGTACTTC. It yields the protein CAWSDGGGKEEQYF. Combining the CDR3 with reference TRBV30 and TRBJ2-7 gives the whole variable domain SQTIHQWPATLVQPVGSPLSLECTVEGTSNPNLYWYRQAAGRGLQLLFYSVGIGQISSEVPQNLSASRPQDRQFILSSKKLLLSDSGFYLCAWSDGGGKEEQYFGPGTRLTVT.

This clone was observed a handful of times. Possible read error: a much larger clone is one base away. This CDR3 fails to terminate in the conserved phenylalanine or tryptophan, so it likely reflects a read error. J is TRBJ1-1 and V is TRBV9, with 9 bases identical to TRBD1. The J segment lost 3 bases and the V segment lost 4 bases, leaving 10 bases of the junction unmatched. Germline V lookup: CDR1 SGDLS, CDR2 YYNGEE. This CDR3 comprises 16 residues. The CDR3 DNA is TGTGCCAGCAGCTCGGGACAGGGTGGGGGAGACACTGAAGCTTTCTTG. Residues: CASSSGQGGGDTEAFL.

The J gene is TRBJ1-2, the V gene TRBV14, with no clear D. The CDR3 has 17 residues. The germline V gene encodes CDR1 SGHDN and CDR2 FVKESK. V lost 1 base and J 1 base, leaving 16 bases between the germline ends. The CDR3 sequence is CASSQVKRSNFNYGYTF. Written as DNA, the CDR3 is TGTGCCAGCAGCCAAGTAAAGCGGTCAAACTTTAACTATGGCTACACCTTC.

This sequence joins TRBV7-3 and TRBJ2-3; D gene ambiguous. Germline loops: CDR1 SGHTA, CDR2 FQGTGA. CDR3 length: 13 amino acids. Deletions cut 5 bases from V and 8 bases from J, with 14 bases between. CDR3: CASSREVRSTQYF. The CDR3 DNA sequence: TGTGCCAGCAGCCGCGAGGTTCGGTCTACGCAGTATTTT. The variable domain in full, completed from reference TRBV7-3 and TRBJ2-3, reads GAGVSQTPSNKVTEKGKYVELRCDPISGHTALYWYRQSLGQGPEFLIYFQGTGAADDSGLPNDRFFAVRPEGSVSTLKIQRTERGDSAVYLCASSREVRSTQYFGPGTRLTVL.

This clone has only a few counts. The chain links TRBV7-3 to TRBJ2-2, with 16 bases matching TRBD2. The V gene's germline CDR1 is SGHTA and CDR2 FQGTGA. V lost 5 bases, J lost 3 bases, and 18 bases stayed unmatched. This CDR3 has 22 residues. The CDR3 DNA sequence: TGTGCCAGCAGCCCGTTCCCCTCCGGGACTAGCGGGGGGGCTCTATACACCGGGGAGCTGTTTTTT. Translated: CASSPFPSGTSGGALYTGELFF.

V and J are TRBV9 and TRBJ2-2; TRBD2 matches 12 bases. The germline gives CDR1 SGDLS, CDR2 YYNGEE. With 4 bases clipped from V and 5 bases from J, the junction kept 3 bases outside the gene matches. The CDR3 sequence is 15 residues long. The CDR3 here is CASSTTSGGTGELFF. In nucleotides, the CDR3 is TGTGCCAGCAGCACGACTAGCGGGGGAACCGGGGAGCTGTTTTTT. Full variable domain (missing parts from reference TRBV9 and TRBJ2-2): DSGVTQTPKHLITATGQRVTLRCSPRSGDLSVYWYQQSLDQGLQFLIQYYNGEERAKGNILERFSAQQFPDLHSELNLSSLELGDSALYFCASSTTSGGTGELFFGEGSRLTVL.

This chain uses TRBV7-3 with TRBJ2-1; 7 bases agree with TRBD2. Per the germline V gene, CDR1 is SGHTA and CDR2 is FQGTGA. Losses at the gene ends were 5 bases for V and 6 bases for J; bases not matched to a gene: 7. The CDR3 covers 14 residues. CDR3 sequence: CASSPVAGVNEQFF. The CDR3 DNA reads TGTGCCAGCAGCCCTGTGGCGGGAGTCAATGAGCAGTTCTTC.

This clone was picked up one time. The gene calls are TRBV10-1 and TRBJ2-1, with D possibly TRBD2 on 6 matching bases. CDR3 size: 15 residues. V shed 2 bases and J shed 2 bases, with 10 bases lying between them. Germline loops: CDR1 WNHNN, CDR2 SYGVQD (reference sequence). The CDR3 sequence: CASSERLATYNEQFF. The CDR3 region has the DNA TGCGCCAGCAGTGAGCGGCTAGCGACCTACAATGAGCAGTTCTTC.

CDR3 sequence reads: CASSLGQGQNSPLHF. In DNA form, the CDR3 reads TGCGCCAGCAGCCTTGGACAGGGGCAAAATTCACCCCTCCACTTT. The J gene is TRBJ1-6, the V gene TRBV4-1; TRBD1 matches 9 bases. There are 15 residues in the CDR3. The germline gives CDR1 MGHRA, CDR2 YSYEKL. J was trimmed by 7 bases and V by 4 bases; bases with no gene match: 5.

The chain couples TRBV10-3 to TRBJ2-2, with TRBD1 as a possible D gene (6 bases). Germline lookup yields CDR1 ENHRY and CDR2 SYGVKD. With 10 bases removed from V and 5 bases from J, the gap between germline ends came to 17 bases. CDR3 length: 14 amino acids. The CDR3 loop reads CATSAGVGTGELFF. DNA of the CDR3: TGTGCCACCTCCGCAGGGGTAGGGACCGGGGAGCTGTTTTTT.

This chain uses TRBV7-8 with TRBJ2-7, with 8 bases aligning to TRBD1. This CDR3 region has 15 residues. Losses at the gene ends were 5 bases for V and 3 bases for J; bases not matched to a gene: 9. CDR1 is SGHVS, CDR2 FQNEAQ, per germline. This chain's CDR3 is CASSVPRTGRYEQYF. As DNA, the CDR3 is TGTGCCAGCAGCGTACCAAGGACAGGGCGCTACGAGCAGTACTTC.